This record looks at one T cell receptor (beta chain) sequence and its context. Its specificity is not known. Genomic DNA was the source, and TCR beta CDR3 was amplified from it by two-round multiplex PCR. Used in first-round PCR were primers specific to each TRBV and TRBJ gene. TCRdb independently ran MiXCR on the multiplex PCR reads; one entry per CDR3 protein. The table shows about 16,000 distinct CDR3 sequences, with around 41% occurring only once. These data originate in a study of prognosis after radiotherapy for stage I lung cancer. Study-wide context: Some 12 patients had adenocarcinoma tumors, while squamous cell carcinoma tumors were found in 6 or 7. No patient had concurrent therapy with stereotactic body radiotherapy. Study observations and caveats: As reported, TRBV and TRBJ gene usage differed between patients who had metastases and those who did not.

The length of the CDR3 is 15 residues. V lost 6 bases, J lost 4 bases, and 16 bases lay in between. Germline CDR1 is MNHEY and CDR2 is SMNVEV (reference sequence). The chain recombines TRBV27 with TRBJ2-1, with unresolved D. The source was PBMCs, collected before or after stereotactic body radiation therapy (not recorded which). The sequence derives from a donor aged 50 or older with non-small cell lung cancer. CDR3 nucleotide sequence: TGTGCCAGCAGAAAGACATGGTGCGTATACAATGAGCAGTTCTTC. This codes for CASRKTWCVYNEQFF.